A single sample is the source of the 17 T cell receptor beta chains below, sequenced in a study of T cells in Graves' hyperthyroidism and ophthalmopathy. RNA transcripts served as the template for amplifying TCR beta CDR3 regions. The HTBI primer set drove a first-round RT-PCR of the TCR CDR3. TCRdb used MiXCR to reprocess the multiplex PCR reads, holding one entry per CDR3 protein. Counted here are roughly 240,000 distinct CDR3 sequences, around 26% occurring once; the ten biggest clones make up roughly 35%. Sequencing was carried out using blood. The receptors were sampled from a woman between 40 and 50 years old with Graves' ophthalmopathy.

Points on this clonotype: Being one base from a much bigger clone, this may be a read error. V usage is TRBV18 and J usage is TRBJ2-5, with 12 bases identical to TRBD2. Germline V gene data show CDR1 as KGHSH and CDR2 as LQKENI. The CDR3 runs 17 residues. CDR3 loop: CASSLQLAGGSGETQCF. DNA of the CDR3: TGTGCCAGCTCACTGCAACTAGCGGGAGGTTCTGGGGAGACCCAGTGCTTC.

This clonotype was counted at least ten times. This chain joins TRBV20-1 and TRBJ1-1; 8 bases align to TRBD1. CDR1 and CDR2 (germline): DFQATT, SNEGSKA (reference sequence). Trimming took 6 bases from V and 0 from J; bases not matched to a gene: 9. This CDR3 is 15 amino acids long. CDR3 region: CSANDRGGMNTEAFF. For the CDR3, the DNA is TGCAGTGCCAATGACAGGGGAGGCATGAACACTGAAGCTTTCTTT.

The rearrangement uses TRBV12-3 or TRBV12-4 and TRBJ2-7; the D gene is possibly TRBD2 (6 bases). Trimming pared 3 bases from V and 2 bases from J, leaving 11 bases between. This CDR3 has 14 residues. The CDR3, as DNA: TGTGCCAGCAGTTTTGCTAGCGAAGCCTACGAGCAGTACTTC. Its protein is CASSFASEAYEQYF.

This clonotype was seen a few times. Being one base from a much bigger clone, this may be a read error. The DNA of the CDR3 is TGCAGTGCTAGAGATTTACGGGGGGCGAAAACTGAAGCTTTCTTT. Its protein is CSARDLRGAKTEAFF. The chain joins TRBV20-1 to TRBJ1-1; D might be TRBD1 (6 bases). In germline, CDR1 is DFQATT, CDR2 SNEGSKA (reference sequence). V lost 0 bases to trimming and J lost 5 bases, with 16 bases between them. This CDR3 comprises 15 residues.

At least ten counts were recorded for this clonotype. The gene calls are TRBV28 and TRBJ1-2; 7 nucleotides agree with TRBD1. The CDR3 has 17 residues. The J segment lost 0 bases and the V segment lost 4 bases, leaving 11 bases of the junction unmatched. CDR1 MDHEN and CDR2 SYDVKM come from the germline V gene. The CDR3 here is CASSSSRQGWSNYGYTF. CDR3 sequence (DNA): TGTGCCAGCAGTTCGTCAAGACAGGGATGGTCTAACTATGGCTACACCTTC.

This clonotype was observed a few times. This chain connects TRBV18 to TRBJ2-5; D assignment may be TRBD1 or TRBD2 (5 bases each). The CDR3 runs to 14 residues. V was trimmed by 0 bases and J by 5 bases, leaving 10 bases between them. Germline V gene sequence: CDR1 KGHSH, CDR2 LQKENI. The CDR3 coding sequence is TGTGCCAGCTCACCACCGCCGGGGCGGGAGACCCAGTACTTC. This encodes CASSPPPGRETQYF.

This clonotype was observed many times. CDR3 sequence: CASSFLGANYGYTF. The DNA of the CDR3 is TGTGCCAGCAGTTTCCTCGGGGCTAACTATGGCTACACCTTC. This chain links TRBV7-9 with TRBJ1-2; no clear D. Trimming stripped 6 bases from V and 0 bases from J, with 11 bases between. Per the germline V gene, CDR1 is SEHNR and CDR2 is FQNEAQ (reference sequence). There are 14 residues in the CDR3. Using reference TRBV7-9 and TRBJ1-2 for the parts outside the CDR3, the full variable domain is DTGVSQNPRHKITKRGQNVTFRCDPISEHNRLYWYRQTLGQGPEFLTYFQNEAQLEKSRLLSDRFSAERPKGSFSTLEIQRTEQGDSAMYLCASSFLGANYGYTFGSGTRLTVV.

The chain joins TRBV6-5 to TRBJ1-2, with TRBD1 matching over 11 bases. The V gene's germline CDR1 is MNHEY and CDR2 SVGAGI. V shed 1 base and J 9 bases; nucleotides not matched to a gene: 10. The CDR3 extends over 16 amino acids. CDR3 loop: CASSYYLGQGAYRYTF. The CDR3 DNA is TGTGCCAGCAGTTACTATCTTGGACAGGGGGCTTATCGCTACACCTTC.

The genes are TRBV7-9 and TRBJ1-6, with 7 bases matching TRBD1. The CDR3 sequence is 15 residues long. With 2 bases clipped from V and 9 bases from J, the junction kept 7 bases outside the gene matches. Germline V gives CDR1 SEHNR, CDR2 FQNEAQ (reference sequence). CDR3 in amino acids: CASSLWDRIASPLHF. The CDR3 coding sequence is TGTGCCAGCAGCTTATGGGACAGAATAGCTTCACCCCTCCACTTT. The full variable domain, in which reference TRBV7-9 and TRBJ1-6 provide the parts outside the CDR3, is DTGVSQNPRHKITKRGQNVTFRCDPISEHNRLYWYRQTLGQGPEFLTYFQNEAQLEKSRLLSDRFSAERPKGSFSTLEIQRTEQGDSAMYLCASSLWDRIASPLHFGNGTRLTVT.

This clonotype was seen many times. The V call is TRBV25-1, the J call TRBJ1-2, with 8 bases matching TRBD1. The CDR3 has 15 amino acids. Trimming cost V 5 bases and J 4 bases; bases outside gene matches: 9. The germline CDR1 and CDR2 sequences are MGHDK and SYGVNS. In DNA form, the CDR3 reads TGTGCCAGCAGTTCAAGGGAACAGGGGGGCTATGGCTACACCTTC. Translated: CASSSREQGGYGYTF.

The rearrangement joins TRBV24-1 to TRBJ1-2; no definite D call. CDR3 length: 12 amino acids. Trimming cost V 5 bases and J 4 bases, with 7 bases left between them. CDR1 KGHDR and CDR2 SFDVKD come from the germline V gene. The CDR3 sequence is CATSALGYGYTF. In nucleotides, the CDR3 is TGTGCCACCAGTGCGTTGGGCTATGGCTACACCTTC.

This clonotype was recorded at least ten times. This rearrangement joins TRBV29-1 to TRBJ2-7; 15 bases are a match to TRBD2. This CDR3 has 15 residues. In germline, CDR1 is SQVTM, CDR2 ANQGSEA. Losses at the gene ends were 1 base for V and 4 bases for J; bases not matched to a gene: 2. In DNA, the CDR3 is TGCAGCGTTGAAGGAGGGACTAGCGGGAGGTACGAGCAGTACTTC. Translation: CSVEGGTSGRYEQYF.

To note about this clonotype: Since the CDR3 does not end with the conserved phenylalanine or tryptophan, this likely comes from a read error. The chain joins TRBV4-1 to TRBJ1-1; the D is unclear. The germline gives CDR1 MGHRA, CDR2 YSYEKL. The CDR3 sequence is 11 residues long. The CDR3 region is CASRSREEAFL. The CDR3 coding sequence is TGTGCCAGCAGGTCGAGAGAGGAAGCTTTCCTT.

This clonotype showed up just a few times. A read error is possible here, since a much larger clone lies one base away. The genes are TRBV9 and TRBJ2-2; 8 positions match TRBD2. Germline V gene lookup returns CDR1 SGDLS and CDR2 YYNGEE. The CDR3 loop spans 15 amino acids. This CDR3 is CVSSVSSGGTGELFF. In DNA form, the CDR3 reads TGTGTCAGCAGCGTATCCAGCGGGGGTACCGGGGAGCTGTTTTTT.

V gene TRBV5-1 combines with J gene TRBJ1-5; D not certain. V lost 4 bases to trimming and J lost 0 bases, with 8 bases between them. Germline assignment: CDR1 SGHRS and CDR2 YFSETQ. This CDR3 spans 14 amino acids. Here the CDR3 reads CASSEGNSNQPQHF. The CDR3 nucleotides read TGCGCCAGCAGCGAGGGAAATAGCAATCAGCCCCAGCATTTT.

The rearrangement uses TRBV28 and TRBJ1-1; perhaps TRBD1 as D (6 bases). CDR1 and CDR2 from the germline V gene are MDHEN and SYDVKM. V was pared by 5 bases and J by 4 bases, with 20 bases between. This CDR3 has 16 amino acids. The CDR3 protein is CASSPNYLGGGTEAFF. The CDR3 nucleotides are TGTGCCAGCAGTCCCAACTACCTGGGAGGGGGCACTGAAGCTTTCTTT.

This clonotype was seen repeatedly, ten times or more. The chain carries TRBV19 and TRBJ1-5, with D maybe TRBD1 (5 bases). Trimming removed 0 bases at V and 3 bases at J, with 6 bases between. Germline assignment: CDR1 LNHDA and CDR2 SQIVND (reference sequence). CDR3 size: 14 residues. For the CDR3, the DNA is TGTGCCAGTAGTATAGAGACAGTCAATCAGCCCCAGCATTTT. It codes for CASSIETVNQPQHF.